The text below deals with one T cell receptor beta chain. Antigen unknown. This sample is part of a study of T cells in localized non-small cell lung cancer. Broader study findings: Because only a single region of the tumor was sequenced, heterogeneity remains possible. Among the tissues sampled, uninvolved adjacent lung had the highest T cell clonality, above tumor.

Some clones are missing from TCRdb's copy, which holds only in-frame ones; the method was immunoSEQ multiplex PCR. The sample contains tens of thousands of clones, around 90% of which appear only once. This CDR3 comprises 16 residues. V shed 4 bases and J shed 2 bases, with 15 bases lying between them. The V gene's germline CDR1 is MNHNS and CDR2 SASEGT. This clonotype originated in a woman aged 40-70 years with stage I squamous cell lung carcinoma. The gene calls are TRBV6-1 and TRBJ1-5; a possible D gene is TRBD1 (5 bases). The starting material was peripheral blood, obtained before any cancer treatment. The chain's CDR3 is CASSAGGARGNQPQHF. CDR3 nucleotide sequence: TGTGCCAGCAGTGCAGGAGGAGCCAGGGGCAATCAGCCCCAGCATTTT.